This T cell receptor beta chain was recorded in a study of cytomegalovirus exposure and HLA in healthy donors. Study context: Earlier, about 179 million T cells were analyzed, and about 120 million unique TCR beta sequences were found among them. Study outcomes and limitations: A missense DCLRE1C variant was associated with V- and J-gene trimming of TCR beta chains in a later analysis, and an independent cohort replicated the association.

Note on this clone: The antigen remains undetermined.

In germline, CDR1 is MGHRA, CDR2 YSYEKL. V was trimmed by 0 bases and J by 4 bases, leaving 21 bases between them. The CDR3 runs to 18 residues. PCR was performed using 60 Vbeta and 13 Jbeta primers. Profiled with immunoSEQ multiplex PCR; TCRdb holds only in-frame clones, not every one. The table lists approximately 150,000 clones, approximately 70% of them singletons, with 5% to 5.5% in the top ten. The sample consisted of PBMCs. The TCR comes from a woman younger than 30 in good health and CMV-seropositive. V is TRBV4-1 and J is TRBJ1-1; possibly TRBD1 for D (6 bases). This CDR3 reads CASSQDRGGWEWGTEAFF. CDR3 nucleotides: TGCGCCAGCAGCCAAGACAGGGGTGGGTGGGAGTGGGGCACTGAAGCTTTCTTT.